This T cell receptor beta chain was captured in a study of low-dose radiotherapy and immunotherapy resistance in tumors. Low-dose radiotherapy, low-dose cyclophosphamide, aspirin, ipilimumab and nivolumab were all given to the donors. The V gene's germline CDR1 is LGHNA and CDR2 YSLEER. V was shortened by 0 bases and J by 3 bases, with 13 bases between the two germline ends. CDR3 length: 16 amino acids. Both TCRalpha and TCRbeta chains were reverse transcribed with V-gene-specific primers. With a constant-region primer and a V-primer adapter, TCRs were subjected to about 20 PCR cycles of amplification. Each CDR3 protein gets one entry after TCRdb re-called the reads with MiXCR. The table records 16,000 or so distinct CDR3 sequences, 70% of them present only once. The sample holds a few counts of this clonotype.

This receptor was identified in a human donor with advanced metastatic prostate, ovarian, gallbladder or colorectal cancer (not recorded which). This table probably holds off-target reads from a library built for another chain. The chain joins TRBV4-3 to TRBJ2-3; D unclear. The CDR3 is CASSQEEPSGTDTQYF. As DNA, the CDR3 is TGCGCCAGCAGCCAAGAAGAGCCCTCAGGTACAGATACGCAGTATTTT.